The rows below give T cell receptor beta chains drawn from one sample of a study of cytomegalovirus exposure and HLA in healthy donors. Sequenced by immunoSEQ multiplex PCR; TCRdb stores in-frame clones only, minus some. The sample consists of about 130,000 clones, 78% of them appearing once. The sequencing input was PBMCs. Source of these receptors: a female donor in good health and CMV-seronegative. Both conserved end residues are trimmed from each CDR3.

V gene	J gene	CDR3 protein
TRBV28	TRBJ2-7	ASTSTGVYEQY
TRBV30	TRBJ2-1	AWSLLASSYNEQF
TRBV4-1	TRBJ2-7	ASSQDATRGAYEQY
TRBV13	TRBJ2-3	ASSAEVEAQY
TRBV28	TRBJ2-5	ASSPAAREETQY
TRBV7-9	TRBJ2-1	ASSEGQGFNNEQF
TRBV19	TRBJ1-1	ASNAIFRAEAF
TRBV5-1	TRBJ1-2	ASSLDSYGYT
TRBV9	TRBJ1-2	ASSVAQGANYGYT
TRBV10-3	TRBJ2-3	ATVTSGSEDTQY
TRBV6-6	TRBJ1-1	ASTPPRSGTEAF
TRBV10-1	TRBJ1-2	ASSESPVSDGYT
TRBV2	TRBJ2-2	ASTRGLADANTGELF
TRBV30	TRBJ1-5	AWSVGTGNQPQH
TRBV6-6	TRBJ1-1	ASTPTGRTEAF
TRBV5-1	TRBJ2-1	ASSLGGTGREQF
TRBV27	TRBJ1-4	ASSLGRYEKLF
TRBV9	TRBJ2-3	ASSVQGATDTQY
TRBV27	TRBJ2-7	ASSRALAGAYEQY
TRBV27	TRBJ2-3	ASSPEETQQGDTQY
TRBV6-1	TRBJ2-7	ASSGTGYEQY
TRBV30	TRBJ2-3	AWSPGLAASDTQY
TRBV15	TRBJ2-1	ATSTSEGIGSEYNEQF
TRBV28	TRBJ2-3	ASKLAGTTDTQY
TRBV2	TRBJ1-2	ASSEEWSGYT
TRBV27	TRBJ1-1	ASSFEVNTEAF
TRBV29-1	TRBJ2-7	SVEGRRVGLAGVLPYEQY
TRBV7-8	TRBJ2-3	ASSPGGSTDTQY
TRBV13	TRBJ1-2	ASSADRGFWGYT
TRBV4-3	TRBJ2-1	ASSQDLLRASGHNEQF
TRBV19	TRBJ2-1	ASSIGRGGSRYNEQF
TRBV30	TRBJ1-2	AWSGQGASGYT
TRBV11-2	TRBJ2-5	ASSYQGGREETQY
TRBV5-1	TRBJ1-1	ASSLTRGNTEAF
TRBV29-1	TRBJ2-3	SVRPSGSPQGIYYRARDTQY
TRBV5-1	TRBJ2-7	ASSITGTSAPLSYEQY
TRBV27	TRBJ2-1	ASSPGLAGGSYNEQF
TRBV27	TRBJ2-3	ASRSNSGRGTDTQY
TRBV15	TRBJ2-5	ATSRDRGSETQY
TRBV5-6	TRBJ2-5	ASSFAGQETQY
TRBV27	TRBJ1-2	ASRKLEGGGYGYT
TRBV2	TRBJ2-7	ASSPWDRAYEQY
TRBV19	TRBJ1-6	ASSIGEVRSPLH
TRBV11-2	TRBJ1-3	ASSLDSFGNTIY
TRBV27	TRBJ1-5	ASSLRWGGQPQH
TRBV28	TRBJ2-5	ASSPTSGRSNRQY
TRBV28	TRBJ2-5	ASSKGQGELETQY
TRBV4-1	TRBJ1-4	ASSQIIARGTPNEKLF
TRBV7-2	TRBJ2-7	ASSLVPGGPEQY
TRBV6-5	TRBJ1-1	ASSYSMAMTGAF
TRBV11-1	TRBJ2-3	ASSLGTGKSTDTQY
TRBV10-3	TRBJ1-2	AISDGYEQGVHYGYT
TRBV10-3	TRBJ2-7	AAGLAATYEQY
TRBV7-8	TRBJ2-6	ASSLRGPGANVLT
TRBV19	TRBJ1-5	ASSNPRQGNQPQH